The TCR beta chain under discussion was sequenced for a study of blood T cell repertoires in COVID-19 (dated by TCRdb to about 2020). The study in broad terms: Samples from collaborators originated in the United States, Italy and Spain and spanned both the acute and convalescent phases of COVID-19. Samples came from the ongoing ImmuneRACE study (first 160 participants) plus 1,254 subjects from 6 global collaborators. The dataset comprised deeply sampled blood TCRbeta repertoires from subjects exposed to, actively infected with, or recovered from COVID-19. The material from the prospective study consisted of cDNA or gDNA derived from T cells, B-cell-depleted T cells, or PBMCs. The repertoires were released in a freely available public database intended as a resource for research on the immune response to SARS-CoV-2. Where available, HLA class I and class II types were obtained from metadata supplied by the sample provider rather than from assay-based typing. A de-identified subject ID, COVID-19 status, age in years and sex were almost always included in the sample metadata. The research as a whole found: Clinical and demographic metadata were provided uncurated, with the amount varying by source and participant.

Spanning cysteine to phenylalanine, the CDR3 consists of 14 amino acids. Just the 42-base CDR3 DNA is kept, in frame starting at base 1. Based on the germline V gene (reference sequence), the CDR1 and CDR2 sequences are LGHDT and YNNKEL. A distance of 12 bases separates the germline ends of V and J, which lose 2 bases and 5 bases respectively. To note about this clone: Its antigen remains undetermined. No base quality values were provided; no much bigger clone lies one nucleotide off.

A second Seattle source provided samples from volunteer blood donors who had recovered from COVID-19. Collaborating institutions collected whole blood in K2EDTA tubes following their own protocols. For TCRbeta analysis, collaborators shipped samples in one of three forms: frozen whole blood, isolated PBMCs, or DNA extracted from either of those sample types. TCRbeta CDR3 regions were amplified from genomic DNA using the immunoSEQ Assay, a bias-controlled multiplex PCR. The published analysis was carried out like this. The number of nucleated cells in each sample was estimated by amplification of reference gene primers within the assay. To quantify the absolute abundance of each unique TCRbeta CDR3 rearrangement, sequence reads were collapsed and filtered. Productive Simpson clonality was computed per sample as the square root of Simpson's diversity index over productive rearrangements. TCRdb carries this immuneACCESS record with in-frame sequences only. Its versions omit some clonotypes, under half of them owing to an unresolved V gene in the studies checked, with the rest unexplained. V and J calls and clone size are as listed in that table; D and trimming were resolved from the DNA. This sample comprises 150,000 to 200,000 clones, around 79% of them detected only once. The top ten hold less than 15% of the sample.

Sequencing was done on a sample of peripheral blood. The rearrangement joined TRBV3-1 (or the pseudogene TRBV3-2) to TRBJ1-1, with a weak D call of TRBD1 (5 bases match). This sequence originates from a man in his forties or fifties who had recovered from COVID-19. The bases are TGTGCCAGCAGCCAAATCTCTCGGGGGACTGAAGCTTTCTTT. Its protein product is CASSQISRGTEAFF.